This TCR beta chain was retrieved from a study of cytomegalovirus exposure and HLA in healthy donors. The PCR was carried out with 60 Vbeta primers and 13 Jbeta primers. Clones were sequenced by immunoSEQ multiplex PCR, and TCRdb holds only the in-frame ones, with some missing. The sample carries around 140,000 clones, 65% to 85% recorded once. Material: PBMCs. The clonotype comes from a male donor in good health and CMV-seronegative.

The CDR3 DNA is TGTGCCAGTAGTGGGAGGGGACAGGGGAGATTTGGGGTTAGCAATCAGCCCCAGCATTTT. Amino acid sequence: CASSGRGQGRFGVSNQPQHF. This chain links TRBV19 with TRBJ1-5; 10 bases align to TRBD1. Germline V gives CDR1 LNHDA, CDR2 SQIVND (reference sequence). CDR3 length: 20 residues. With 5 bases clipped from V and 0 bases from J, the junction kept 16 bases outside the gene matches.